A single sample gave rise to the 26 T cell receptor beta chains below, sequenced in a study of monozygotic twins with inflammatory bowel disease (dated by TCRdb to between 2018 and 2021). The library was built by means of 5' RACE. The instrument given in TCRdb is Illumina HiSeq 2500. The reads went through TCRdb reprocessing, and each CDR3 protein sequence gets one entry with no DNA. The sample table holds roughly 160,000 distinct CDR3 sequences. The top ten clones comprise approximately 2.4% of the sample. Input material: blood. These receptors all stem from a human donor with ulcerative colitis or Crohn's disease, or a healthy co-twin of an affected twin (not recorded which).

The rearrangement links TRBV27 to TRBJ2-1; TCRdb reports TRBD2, a call that lacks DNA to check it against. CDR3 size: 20 residues. Per germline, CDR1 MNHEY and CDR2 SMNVEV (reference sequence). The chain's CDR3 is CASSLLGLAGSHLNYNEQFF.

The chain employs TRBV5-1 and TRBJ2-3; the TCRdb call, TRBD2, lacks DNA for checking. CDR3 length equals 17 residues. Germline-derived CDR1 and CDR2 are SGHRS and YFSETQ. The CDR3 loop is CASSARLAGVATDTQYF.

CDR3 in amino acids: CASSPVKSAETQYF. This chain joins TRBV18 and TRBJ2-5. This CDR3 region has 14 residues. Germline V CDR1 and CDR2: KGHSH, LQKENI.

This chain joins TRBV7-2 and TRBJ2-1; TCRdb outputs TRBD2, but without DNA this stays unchecked. This CDR3 contains 12 residues. The germline CDR1 and CDR2 sequences are SGHTA and FQGNSA. CDR3 region: CASSLAAGGQFF.

V gene TRBV5-1 combines with J gene TRBJ2-3; TCRdb's assignment of TRBD2 cannot be checked, as there is no DNA. The CDR3 extends over 16 amino acids. The germline V gene has CDR1 SGHRS and CDR2 YFSETQ. CDR3 in amino acids: CASSRILTGEGDTQYF.

The chain has TRBV12-3 or TRBV12-4 and TRBJ2-7. This CDR3 is built from 13 residues. This CDR3 reads CASTNGVTYEQYF.

CDR3 amino acids: CASSQEQGAPNYGYTF. The chain is built from TRBV4-2 and TRBJ1-2; absent DNA, TCRdb's TRBD1 call cannot be checked. Per the germline V gene, CDR1 is LGHNA and CDR2 is YNFKEQ. This CDR3 comprises 16 residues.

V gene TRBV4-1 combines with J gene TRBJ2-2; no DNA is available, so the TRBD1 call from TCRdb remains unchecked. In germline, CDR1 is MGHRA, CDR2 YSYEKL. This CDR3 is built from 18 residues. The CDR3 region is CASSQGQGNQGGTGELFF.

The chain recombines TRBV30 with TRBJ1-6. The CDR3 runs to 13 residues. Germline V gene lookup returns CDR1 GTSNPN and CDR2 SVGIG (reference sequence). This chain's CDR3 is CAWTPDSASPLHF.

The chain recombines TRBV4-2 with TRBJ2-2; the D call from TCRdb, TRBD2, cannot be confirmed without DNA. Germline V gives CDR1 LGHNA, CDR2 YNFKEQ. The CDR3 loop spans 20 amino acids. CDR3 residues: CASSQWPGTSGGTSTGELFF.

The V and J genes are TRBV19 and TRBJ1-5; TCRdb lists TRBD1, though no DNA is available to test this call. The CDR3 is 17 amino acids. In germline, CDR1 is LNHDA, CDR2 SQIVND (reference sequence). This CDR3 is CASSSRRSGEKNQPQHF.

V and J are TRBV11-2 and TRBJ1-5. Germline assignment: CDR1 SGHAT and CDR2 FQNNGV. This CDR3 is built from 12 residues. The CDR3 sequence is CASSLGEGPQHF.

This chain connects TRBV5-1 to TRBJ2-4; lacking DNA, the TRBD1 call made by TCRdb goes unchecked. The germline V gene has CDR1 SGHRS and CDR2 YFSETQ. CDR3 size: 15 residues. CDR3 protein: CASSLAGGSINIQYF.

V usage is TRBV28 and J usage is TRBJ1-2; TCRdb gives TRBD1 as the D gene, but with no DNA this cannot be confirmed. CDR3 length: 12 residues. CDR1 MDHEN and CDR2 SYDVKM come from the germline V gene. The CDR3 protein is CASSLGPYGYTF.

CDR3 amino acids: CASSLNPGTNPHEQYF. This chain connects TRBV7-2 to TRBJ2-7; TCRdb outputs TRBD1, but without DNA this stays unchecked. CDR3 length: 16 residues. Germline CDR1 reads SGHTA; CDR2 reads FQGNSA.

The genes are TRBV20-1 and TRBJ2-5. Germline values: CDR1 DFQATT, CDR2 SNEGSKA (reference sequence). This CDR3 contains 11 residues. The CDR3 loop reads CSGLSQETQYF.

This chain links TRBV20-1 with TRBJ2-1. Germline CDR1 DFQATT, CDR2 SNEGSKA (reference sequence). This CDR3 comprises 14 residues. CDR3: CSANPYNSYNEQFF.

The chain joins TRBV12-3 or TRBV12-4 to TRBJ2-7. The CDR3 spans 14 residues. The CDR3 here is CASSFLSNSYEQYF.

CDR3 amino acids: CASSTRQGADTQYF. The chain is built from TRBV5-1 and TRBJ2-3; TCRdb indicates TRBD1, and absent DNA this call remains unverified. The CDR3 totals 14 residues. The germline V gene encodes CDR1 SGHRS and CDR2 YFSETQ.

The J gene is TRBJ1-6, the V gene TRBV5-1. Germline V gene sequence: CDR1 SGHRS, CDR2 YFSETQ. The CDR3 is 15 residues long. The CDR3 sequence is CASSLDTSVASPLHF.

The rearrangement uses TRBV29-1 and TRBJ2-5; the D gene TCRdb calls, TRBD1, cannot be checked with no DNA. The CDR3 is 13 residues long. Germline assignment: CDR1 SQVTM and CDR2 ANQGSEA. Here the CDR3 reads CSVFAGRQETQYF.

The chain combines TRBV28 with TRBJ2-1; TCRdb proposes TRBD2, but this gene call is untestable without DNA. This CDR3 comprises 19 residues. Looked up from germline, CDR1 is MDHEN and CDR2 is SYDVKM. The CDR3 spells CASRRRGPLRAEGYNEQFF.

V is TRBV11-2 and J is TRBJ2-7; checking the TCRdb D call of TRBD1 is not possible without DNA. CDR1 SGHAT and CDR2 FQNNGV come from the germline V gene. The CDR3 consists of 14 residues. CDR3 sequence reads: CASSVSGTPYEQYF.

The V call is TRBV5-1, the J call TRBJ2-7; TCRdb reports TRBD2, a call that lacks DNA to check it against. This CDR3 is built from 14 residues. Germline loops: CDR1 SGHRS, CDR2 YFSETQ. CDR3 sequence: CASSASSGNYEQYF.

V and J are TRBV15 and TRBJ2-7. Germline CDR1 reads LNHNV; CDR2 reads YYDKDF (reference sequence). CDR3 length: 14 amino acids. The CDR3 sequence: CATSREPSSYEQYF.

This chain links TRBV5-1 with TRBJ2-1. This CDR3 is built from 13 residues. Per germline, CDR1 SGHRS and CDR2 YFSETQ. The CDR3 spells CASSLNGYNEQFF.